Listed below are T cell receptor beta chains from one sample, sequenced in a study of vaccination and CD4 T cells after COVID-19. Which antigens these TCRs recognize remains unknown. One entry per CDR3 protein results from TCRdb running MiXCR on the PCR reads. The table lists 7,500 to 9,000 distinct CDR3 sequences, 45% of them singletons, with around 20% in the top ten. The sequenced sample consisted of CD4+ T cells from blood, cultured in vitro. The receptors were sampled from a human donor in good health. The CDR3 runs from the conserved cysteine through the conserved F or W. Each record gives: D gene, clone size, V gene, J gene, CDR3 DNA, CDR3 protein. D genes are given only for firm matches. Size is stated for part of the rows, as once, few or many counts, or as a class when the clone is expanded.

d_gene: .
abundance: .
v_gene: TRBV6-2/TRBV6-3
j_gene: TRBJ1-5
CDR3nt: TGTGCCAGCAGTTACTTTATTGGAGCGAGCAATCAGCCCCAGCATTTT
CDR3aa: CASSYFIGASNQPQHF

d_gene: .
abundance: few
v_gene: TRBV20-1
j_gene: TRBJ1-1
CDR3nt: TGCAGTGCCCCCCGAGGGACGCCGGGACTTGCCGCTTTCTTT
CDR3aa: CSAPRGTPGLAAFF

d_gene: .
abundance: .
v_gene: TRBV7-2
j_gene: TRBJ2-7
CDR3nt: TGTGCCAGCAGCTTATCCCCTCGAGGGACCTATGGCTACGAGCAGTACTTC
CDR3aa: CASSLSPRGTYGYEQYF

d_gene: .
abundance: few
v_gene: TRBV11-1
j_gene: TRBJ1-1
CDR3nt: TGTGCCAGCAGCTTAGATTTGACCACTGAAGCTTTCTTT
CDR3aa: CASSLDLTTEAFF

d_gene: .
abundance: .
v_gene: TRBV20-1
j_gene: TRBJ1-3
CDR3nt: TGCAGTGCTATTGAATGGGGGGAAAACACCATATATTTT
CDR3aa: CSAIEWGENTIYF

d_gene: .
abundance: .
v_gene: TRBV25-1
j_gene: TRBJ1-1
CDR3nt: TGTGCCAGCAGTAGCGGTACCCACGCTTTCTTT
CDR3aa: CASSSGTHAFF

d_gene: TRBD1
abundance: .
v_gene: TRBV24-1
j_gene: TRBJ1-2
CDR3nt: TGTGCCACCAGTGAGACAGGGGGCTATGGCTACACCTTC
CDR3aa: CATSETGGYGYTF

d_gene: .
abundance: .
v_gene: TRBV28
j_gene: TRBJ1-6
CDR3nt: TGTGCCAGCAGTCTGGACAGCCTAAAGCCCCTCCACTTT
CDR3aa: CASSLDSLKPLHF

d_gene: .
abundance: .
v_gene: TRBV2
j_gene: TRBJ1-1
CDR3nt: TGTGCCAGCAGCCATACCTTGAGTTTGAACACTGAAGCTTTCTTT
CDR3aa: CASSHTLSLNTEAFF

d_gene: TRBD2
abundance: .
v_gene: TRBV7-2
j_gene: TRBJ2-2
CDR3nt: TGTGCCAGCAGCCCAAGGGACTACCGCGGGGAGCTGTTTTTT
CDR3aa: CASSPRDYRGELFF

d_gene: .
abundance: few
v_gene: TRBV7-9
j_gene: TRBJ1-1
CDR3nt: TGTGCCAGCAGCCCCCTCGTAACGGTGAACACTGAAGCTTTCTTT
CDR3aa: CASSPLVTVNTEAFF

d_gene: TRBD2
abundance: .
v_gene: TRBV5-4
j_gene: TRBJ2-1
CDR3nt: TGTGCCAGCAGACGTAGCGGGAGCTCCTACAATGAGCAGTTCTTC
CDR3aa: CASRRSGSSYNEQFF

d_gene: TRBD1
abundance: .
v_gene: TRBV6-2/TRBV6-3
j_gene: TRBJ2-7
CDR3nt: TGTGCCAGCAGTTACTCGAACAGGGGGCCCTACGAGCAGTACTTC
CDR3aa: CASSYSNRGPYEQYF

d_gene: .
abundance: .
v_gene: TRBV7-2
j_gene: TRBJ1-5
CDR3nt: TGTGCCAGCAGCTCCCCCCCCCGTCAGCCCCAGCATTTT
CDR3aa: CASSSPPRQPQHF

d_gene: .
abundance: few
v_gene: TRBV6-2/TRBV6-3
j_gene: TRBJ2-7
CDR3nt: TGTGCCAGCAGCCACCCCTTTCAACGGTTTGCCTACGAGCAGTACTTC
CDR3aa: CASSHPFQRFAYEQYF

d_gene: .
abundance: .
v_gene: TRBV19
j_gene: TRBJ1-4
CDR3nt: TGTGCCAGTAGTCGCAGGGTTAATGAAAAACTGTTTTTT
CDR3aa: CASSRRVNEKLFF

d_gene: TRBD2
abundance: .
v_gene: TRBV11-3
j_gene: TRBJ2-4
CDR3nt: TGTGCCAGCAGCTTAGGCGGGGGACTAGCCAAAAACATTCAGTACTTC
CDR3aa: CASSLGGGLAKNIQYF

d_gene: .
abundance: once
v_gene: TRBV5-4
j_gene: TRBJ1-2
CDR3nt: TGTGCCAGCAGCTTGGAAGGACGCAGAGGTAACTATGGCTACACCTTC
CDR3aa: CASSLEGRRGNYGYTF

d_gene: TRBD2
abundance: .
v_gene: TRBV10-1
j_gene: TRBJ2-7
CDR3nt: TGCGCCAGCAGTGAAAGCGGGGTGGTGCAGTACTTC
CDR3aa: CASSESGVVQYF

d_gene: .
abundance: medium-sized
v_gene: TRBV19
j_gene: TRBJ1-1
CDR3nt: TGTGCCAGTACCCCCCCCCCCCCGCAGATTGAAGCTTTCTTT
CDR3aa: CASTPPPPQIEAFF

d_gene: TRBD1
abundance: .
v_gene: TRBV27
j_gene: TRBJ2-5
CDR3nt: TGTGCCAGCAGTTCCTGGCCGGACAGGCGGAAGTACTTC
CDR3aa: CASSSWPDRRKYF

d_gene: .
abundance: .
v_gene: TRBV20-1
j_gene: TRBJ2-3
CDR3nt: TGCAGTGTTTACCGCTATGGTACAGATACGCAGTATTTT
CDR3aa: CSVYRYGTDTQYF

d_gene: .
abundance: .
v_gene: TRBV11-3
j_gene: TRBJ1-1
CDR3nt: TGTGCCAGCAGCTCCGGACCCCGTGAAGCTTTCTTT
CDR3aa: CASSSGPREAFF

d_gene: TRBD1
abundance: few
v_gene: TRBV6-1
j_gene: TRBJ2-5
CDR3nt: TGTGCCAGCAGCCTTGGACAGGGCCCGTACCAAGAGACCCAGTACTTC
CDR3aa: CASSLGQGPYQETQYF

d_gene: .
abundance: .
v_gene: TRBV4-3
j_gene: TRBJ1-6
CDR3nt: TGCGCCAGCAGCCAAGAGGGGTCCTGGGGGTCACCCCTCCACTTT
CDR3aa: CASSQEGSWGSPLHF

d_gene: .
abundance: few
v_gene: TRBV6-1
j_gene: TRBJ1-5
CDR3nt: TGTGCCAGCAGTGCTGGGGGGAGCAATCAGCCCCAGCATTTT
CDR3aa: CASSAGGSNQPQHF

d_gene: TRBD1
abundance: few
v_gene: TRBV7-9
j_gene: TRBJ1-5
CDR3nt: TGTGCCAGCAGTGACAGGGATCAGCCCCAGCATTTT
CDR3aa: CASSDRDQPQHF

d_gene: TRBD1
abundance: .
v_gene: TRBV30
j_gene: TRBJ2-7
CDR3nt: TGTGCCTCCTCGCCCGGACAGGGATCGGGTCAGTACTTC
CDR3aa: CASSPGQGSGQYF

d_gene: TRBD1
abundance: few
v_gene: TRBV7-8
j_gene: TRBJ1-1
CDR3nt: TGTGCCAGCAGCTTAGCGGCAGGGGGCACTGAAGCTTTCTTT
CDR3aa: CASSLAAGGTEAFF

d_gene: .
abundance: .
v_gene: TRBV7-2
j_gene: TRBJ1-2
CDR3nt: TGTGCCAGCAGCTTAGAGGGGAATCCAGGTGGCTACACCTTC
CDR3aa: CASSLEGNPGGYTF

d_gene: TRBD1
abundance: few
v_gene: TRBV6-1
j_gene: TRBJ2-2
CDR3nt: TGTGCCAGCAGCCGCCCCGGGACAGGGGGCGTCGGCGGGGAGCTGTTTTTT
CDR3aa: CASSRPGTGGVGGELFF

d_gene: TRBD2
abundance: .
v_gene: TRBV7-2
j_gene: TRBJ2-1
CDR3nt: TGTGCCAGCAGCTTAGCGGGAGGGCCGGCGGGTAATGAGCAGTTCTTC
CDR3aa: CASSLAGGPAGNEQFF

d_gene: .
abundance: .
v_gene: TRBV25-1
j_gene: TRBJ1-2
CDR3nt: TGTGCCAGCAGTGGGGAATCGGTCTATGGCTACACCTTC
CDR3aa: CASSGESVYGYTF

d_gene: TRBD2
abundance: few
v_gene: TRBV7-6
j_gene: TRBJ2-1
CDR3nt: TGTGCCAGCAGCTTACGCGAGACTAGCGGGAGTTGGTCCTACAATGAGCAGTTCTTC
CDR3aa: CASSLRETSGSWSYNEQFF

d_gene: TRBD1
abundance: .
v_gene: TRBV28
j_gene: TRBJ1-2
CDR3nt: TGTGCCAGCAGTTTTAGCGGGACAGGGGGCGAGAGCTATGGCTACACCTTC
CDR3aa: CASSFSGTGGESYGYTF

d_gene: .
abundance: .
v_gene: TRBV7-2
j_gene: TRBJ1-1
CDR3nt: TGTGCCAGCAGCTTATTCGGACGGACGAACACTGAAGCTTTCTTT
CDR3aa: CASSLFGRTNTEAFF

d_gene: TRBD1
abundance: few
v_gene: TRBV20-1
j_gene: TRBJ1-6
CDR3nt: TGCAGTGCGGCGGGACAGGGTAATTCACCCCTCCACTTT
CDR3aa: CSAAGQGNSPLHF

d_gene: .
abundance: .
v_gene: TRBV21-1
j_gene: TRBJ2-7
CDR3nt: TGTGCCAGCAGCAAAGGTTGGGACAGCCGGAGGGAGCAGTACTTC
CDR3aa: CASSKGWDSRREQYF

d_gene: .
abundance: .
v_gene: TRBV19
j_gene: TRBJ1-2
CDR3nt: TGTGCCAGTAGTGCCGGGCTGGCTTCTAACCATGGCTACACCTTC
CDR3aa: CASSAGLASNHGYTF

d_gene: .
abundance: .
v_gene: TRBV2
j_gene: TRBJ2-3
CDR3nt: TGTGCCAGCCGAGGCCCGGACACTAGCACAGATACGCAGTATTTT
CDR3aa: CASRGPDTSTDTQYF

d_gene: .
abundance: few
v_gene: TRBV7-8
j_gene: TRBJ2-3
CDR3nt: TGTGCCAGCAGCTTATGGCGGGGCACAGATACGCAGTATTTT
CDR3aa: CASSLWRGTDTQYF

d_gene: TRBD2
abundance: .
v_gene: TRBV7-2
j_gene: TRBJ2-7
CDR3nt: TGTGCCAGCAGCTTAGCTCCTTCTTCGGGACTAGCGGGAGGTGCCTCCTACGAGCAGTACTTC
CDR3aa: CASSLAPSSGLAGGASYEQYF